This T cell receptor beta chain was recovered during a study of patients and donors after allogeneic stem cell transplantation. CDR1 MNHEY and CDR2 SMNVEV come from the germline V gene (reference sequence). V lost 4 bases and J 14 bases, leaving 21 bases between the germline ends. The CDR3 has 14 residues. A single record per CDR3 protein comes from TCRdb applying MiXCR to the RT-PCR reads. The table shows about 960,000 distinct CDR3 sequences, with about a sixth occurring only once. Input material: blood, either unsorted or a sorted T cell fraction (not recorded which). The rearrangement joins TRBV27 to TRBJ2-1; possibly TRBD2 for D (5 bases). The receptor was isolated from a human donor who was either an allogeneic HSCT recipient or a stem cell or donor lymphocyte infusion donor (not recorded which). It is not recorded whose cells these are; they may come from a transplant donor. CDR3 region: CASSSPGFLPEEFF. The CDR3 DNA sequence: TGTGCCAGCAGTTCACCGGGCTTCCTACCGGAGGAGTTCTTC.